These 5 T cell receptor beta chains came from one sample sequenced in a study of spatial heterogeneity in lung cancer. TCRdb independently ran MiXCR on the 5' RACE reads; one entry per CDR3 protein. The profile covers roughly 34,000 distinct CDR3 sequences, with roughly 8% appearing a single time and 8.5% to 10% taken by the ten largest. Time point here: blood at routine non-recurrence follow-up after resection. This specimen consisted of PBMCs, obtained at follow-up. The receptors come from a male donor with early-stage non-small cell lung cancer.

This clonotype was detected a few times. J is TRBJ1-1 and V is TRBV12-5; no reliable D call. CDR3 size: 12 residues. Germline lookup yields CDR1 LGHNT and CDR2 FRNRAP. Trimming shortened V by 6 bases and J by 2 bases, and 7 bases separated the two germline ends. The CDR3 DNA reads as TGTGCTAGTGGACTAGAAAACACTGAAGCTTTCTTT. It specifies CASGLENTEAFF.

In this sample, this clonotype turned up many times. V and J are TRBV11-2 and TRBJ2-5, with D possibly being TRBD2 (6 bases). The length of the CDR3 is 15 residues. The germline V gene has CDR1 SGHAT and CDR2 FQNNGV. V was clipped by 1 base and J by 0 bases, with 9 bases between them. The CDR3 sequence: CASSLGGTDQETQYF. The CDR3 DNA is TGTGCCAGCAGCTTAGGCGGGACTGACCAAGAGACCCAGTACTTC.

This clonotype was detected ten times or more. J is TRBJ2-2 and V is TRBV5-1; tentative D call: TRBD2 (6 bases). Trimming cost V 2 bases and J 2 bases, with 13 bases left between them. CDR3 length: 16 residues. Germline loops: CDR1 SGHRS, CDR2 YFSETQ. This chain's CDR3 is CASSFVAVTNTGELFF. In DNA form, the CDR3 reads TGCGCCAGCAGCTTTGTAGCGGTCACCAACACCGGGGAGCTGTTTTTT.

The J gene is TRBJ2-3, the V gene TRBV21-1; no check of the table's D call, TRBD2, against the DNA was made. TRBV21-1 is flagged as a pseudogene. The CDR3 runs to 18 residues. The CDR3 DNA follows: TGTGCCAGCAGCCTCAGGGCTAGCGCGAAGACTAGCACAGATACGCAGTATTTT. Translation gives CASSLRASAKTSTDTQYF.

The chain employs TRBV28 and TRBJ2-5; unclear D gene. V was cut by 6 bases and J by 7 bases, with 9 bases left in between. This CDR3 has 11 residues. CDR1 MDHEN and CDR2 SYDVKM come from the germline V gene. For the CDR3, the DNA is TGTGCCAGCAGCCTACGAGGGACCCAGTACTTC. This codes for CASSLRGTQYF.